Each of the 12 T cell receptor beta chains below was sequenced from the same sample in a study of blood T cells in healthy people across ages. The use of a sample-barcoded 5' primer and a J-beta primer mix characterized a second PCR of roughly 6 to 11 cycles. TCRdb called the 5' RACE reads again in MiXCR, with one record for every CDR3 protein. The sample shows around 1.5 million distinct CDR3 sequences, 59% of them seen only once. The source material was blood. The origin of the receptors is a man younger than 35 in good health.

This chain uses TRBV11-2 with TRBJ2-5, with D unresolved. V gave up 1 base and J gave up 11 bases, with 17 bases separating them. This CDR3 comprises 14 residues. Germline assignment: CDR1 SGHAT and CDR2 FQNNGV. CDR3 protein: CASSLVWAGGEQYF. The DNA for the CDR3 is TGTGCCAGCAGCTTAGTATGGGCCGGTGGTGAGCAGTACTTC.

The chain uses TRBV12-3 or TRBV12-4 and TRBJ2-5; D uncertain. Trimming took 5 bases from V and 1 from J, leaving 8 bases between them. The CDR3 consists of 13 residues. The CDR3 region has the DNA TGTGCCAGCAGTCCCTTCCTCCAAGAGACCCAGTACTTC. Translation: CASSPFLQETQYF.

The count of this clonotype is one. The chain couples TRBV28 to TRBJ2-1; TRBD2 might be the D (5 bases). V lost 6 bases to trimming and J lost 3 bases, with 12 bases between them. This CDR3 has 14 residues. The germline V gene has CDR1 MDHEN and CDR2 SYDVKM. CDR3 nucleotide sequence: TGTGCCAGCAGAGCCGCCGGGAACTACAATGAGCAGTTCTTC. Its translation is CASRAAGNYNEQFF. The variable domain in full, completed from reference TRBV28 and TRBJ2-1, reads DVKVTQSSRYLVKRTGEKVFLECVQDMDHENMFWYRQDPGLGLRLIYFSYDVKMKEKGDIPEGYSVSREKKERFSLILESASTNQTSMYLCASRAAGNYNEQFFGPGTRLTVL.

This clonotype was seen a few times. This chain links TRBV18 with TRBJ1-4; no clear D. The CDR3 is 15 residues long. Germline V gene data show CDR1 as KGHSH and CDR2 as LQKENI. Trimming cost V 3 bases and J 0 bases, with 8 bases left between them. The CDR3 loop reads CASSPDGATNEKLFF. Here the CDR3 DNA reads TGTGCCAGCTCACCGGACGGGGCAACTAATGAAAAACTGTTTTTT.

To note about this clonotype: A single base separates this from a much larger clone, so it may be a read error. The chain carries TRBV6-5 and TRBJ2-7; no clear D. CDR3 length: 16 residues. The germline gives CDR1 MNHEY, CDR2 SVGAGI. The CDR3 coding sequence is TGTGCCAGCAGTTACTCGAGGAGCCAGATCTCCCACGAGCAGTACTTC. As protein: CASSYSRSQISHEQYF.

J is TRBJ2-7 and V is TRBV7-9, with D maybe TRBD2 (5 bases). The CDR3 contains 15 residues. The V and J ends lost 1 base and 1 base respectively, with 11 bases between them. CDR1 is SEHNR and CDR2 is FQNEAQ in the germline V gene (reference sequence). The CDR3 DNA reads TGTGCCAGCAGCTTAGTAGAGGGCGGATCCTACGAGCAGTACTTC. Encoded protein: CASSLVEGGSYEQYF.

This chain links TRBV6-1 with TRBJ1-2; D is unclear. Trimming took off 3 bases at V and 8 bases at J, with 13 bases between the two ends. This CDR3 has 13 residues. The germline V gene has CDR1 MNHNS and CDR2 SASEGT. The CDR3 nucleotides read TGTGCCAGCAGTGAGACAATTCTGGGGGGCTACACCTTC. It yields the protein CASSETILGGYTF.

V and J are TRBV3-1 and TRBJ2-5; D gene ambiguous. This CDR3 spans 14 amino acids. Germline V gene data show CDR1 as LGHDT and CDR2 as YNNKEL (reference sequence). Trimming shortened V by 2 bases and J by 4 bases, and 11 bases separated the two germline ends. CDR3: CASSQRVGSETQYF. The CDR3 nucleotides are TGTGCCAGCAGCCAAAGAGTCGGATCAGAGACCCAGTACTTC.

In DNA form, the CDR3 reads TGCAGTGCTAGAGAGGGGGGACGGAGCTACGAGCAGTACTTC. The encoded protein is CSAREGGRSYEQYF. The rearrangement joins TRBV20-1 to TRBJ2-5, with D perhaps TRBD2 (6 bases). The end of the DNA fits TRBJ2-7 better, so the J call may be wrong. CDR1 is DFQATT, CDR2 SNEGSKA, per germline (reference sequence). The CDR3 is 14 amino acids.

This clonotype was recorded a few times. The CDR3 DNA reads TGTGCCAGCACCCGGGACAGGGGGGTATCAGACGGCTACACCTTC. Translating gives CASTRDRGVSDGYTF. This chain joins TRBV9 and TRBJ1-2, with 11 nucleotides matching TRBD1. The ends lost 6 bases at V and 8 bases at J; junction bases unmatched: 12. The CDR3 consists of 15 residues. Germline CDR1 SGDLS, CDR2 YYNGEE.

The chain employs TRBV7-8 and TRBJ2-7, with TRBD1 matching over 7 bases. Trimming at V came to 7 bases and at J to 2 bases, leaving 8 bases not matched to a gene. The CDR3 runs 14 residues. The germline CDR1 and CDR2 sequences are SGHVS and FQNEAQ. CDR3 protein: CASTRQGSTYEQYF. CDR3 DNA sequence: TGTGCCAGCACCCGACAGGGCTCAACCTACGAGCAGTACTTC.

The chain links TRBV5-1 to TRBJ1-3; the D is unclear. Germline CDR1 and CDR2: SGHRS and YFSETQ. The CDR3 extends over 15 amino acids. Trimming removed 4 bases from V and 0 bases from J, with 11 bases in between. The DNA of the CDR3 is TGCGCCAGCAGCACAGACTGGAGCTCTGGAAACACCATATATTTT. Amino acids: CASSTDWSSGNTIYF. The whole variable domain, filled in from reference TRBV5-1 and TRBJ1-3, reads KAGVTQTPRYLIKTRGQQVTLSCSPISGHRSVSWYQQTPGQGLQFLFEYFSETQRNKGNFPGRFSGRQFSNSRSEMNVSTLELGDSALYLCASSTDWSSGNTIYFGEGSWLTVV.